Listed below are T cell receptor beta chains from one sample, sequenced in a study of blood T cell repertoires in COVID-19. This table comes from immunoSEQ multiplex PCR, and its TCRdb copy is limited to in-frame clones, with some not included. The sample lists under 200,000 clones, under 95% occurring once. Sequencing used peripheral blood. The receptors were sampled from a man younger than 35 with COVID-19, enrolled during active disease. Both conserved end residues are part of each CDR3. The D gene is left open where the match is weak. Clone size is shown for a subset of rows, as once, few, many or a class of expanded clone.

CDR3: CASSQGDHRNTEAFF
DNA: TGTGCCAGCAGTCAGGGGGACCACCGGAACACTGAAGCTTTCTTT
J: TRBJ1-1
V: TRBV6-5
D: TRBD1
size: NA

CDR3: CASSPGQATTDTQYF
DNA: TGTGCCAGCAGCCCCGGACAGGCTACTACAGATACGCAGTATTTT
J: TRBJ2-3
V: TRBV5-6
D: TRBD1
size: NA

CDR3: CASSQDPSGRSSYNEQFF
DNA: TGCGCCAGCAGCCAAGATCCTAGCGGGAGGAGCTCCTACAATGAGCAGTTCTTC
J: TRBJ2-1
V: TRBV4-1
D: TRBD2
size: NA

CDR3: CASRLQGTYLPEAFF
DNA: TGTGCCAGCAGGCTGCAGGGGACATATTTGCCTGAAGCTTTCTTT
J: TRBJ1-1
V: TRBV5-6
D: NA
size: once

CDR3: CASTKGGHGQPQHF
DNA: TGTGCCAGCACCAAGGGGGGGCATGGTCAGCCCCAGCATTTT
J: TRBJ1-5
V: TRBV6-6
D: NA
size: NA

CDR3: CASNLRGDTGELFF
DNA: TGTGCCAGCAACCTTAGGGGTGACACCGGGGAGCTGTTTTTT
J: TRBJ2-2
V: TRBV13
D: NA
size: once

CDR3: CASSLGGEAFF
DNA: TGTGCCAGCAGTCTGGGGGGAGAAGCTTTCTTT
J: TRBJ1-1
V: TRBV28
D: NA
size: NA

CDR3: CASSFDGYNEQFF
DNA: TGTGCCAGCAGCTTTGACGGGTACAATGAGCAGTTCTTC
J: TRBJ2-1
V: TRBV11-1
D: NA
size: NA

CDR3: CASSYEVGLAGATTGTQYF
DNA: TGTGCCAGCAGTTACGAGGTCGGACTAGCGGGAGCCACCACAGGTACGCAGTATTTT
J: TRBJ2-3
V: TRBV6-2/TRBV6-3
D: TRBD2
size: NA

CDR3: CASSVPRGGYTF
DNA: TGTGCCAGCAGCGTACCCAGGGGAGGCTACACCTTC
J: TRBJ1-2
V: TRBV9
D: NA
size: NA

CDR3: CASSPRQGEEAFF
DNA: TGTGCCAGCAGCCCCCGACAGGGCGAGGAAGCTTTCTTT
J: TRBJ1-1
V: TRBV7-9
D: TRBD1
size: NA

CDR3: CATSGSSGRAYNEQFF
DNA: TGTGCCACCAGTGGTTCTAGCGGGAGGGCCTACAATGAGCAGTTCTTC
J: TRBJ2-1
V: TRBV24-1
D: TRBD2
size: NA

CDR3: CASSATSGRGTYEQYF
DNA: TGTGCCAGCAGCGCGACTAGCGGGAGAGGGACCTACGAGCAGTACTTC
J: TRBJ2-7
V: TRBV9
D: TRBD2
size: NA

CDR3: CASSEMTGWGSPLHF
DNA: TGTGCCAGCAGTGAGATGACAGGGTGGGGTTCACCCCTCCACTTT
J: TRBJ1-6
V: TRBV2
D: TRBD1
size: NA

CDR3: CASSEWGGLANEQFF
DNA: TGCGCCAGCAGTGAGTGGGGGGGGCTAGCGAATGAGCAGTTCTTC
J: TRBJ2-1
V: TRBV10-1
D: NA
size: NA

CDR3: CASSYLVAGAEGELFF
DNA: TGTGCCAGTAGTTACCTCGTAGCGGGAGCTGAAGGGGAGCTGTTTTTT
J: TRBJ2-2
V: TRBV19
D: TRBD2
size: NA

CDR3: CASSLGTGYEQYF
DNA: TGTGCCAGCAGCTTGGGGACAGGCTACGAGCAGTACTTC
J: TRBJ2-7
V: TRBV5-6
D: TRBD1
size: NA

CDR3: CASSSMENSPLHF
DNA: TGTGCCAGCAGTTCCATGGAGAATTCACCCCTCCACTTT
J: TRBJ1-6
V: TRBV6-5
D: NA
size: NA

CDR3: CASSYGLAGGDEQYF
DNA: TGTGCCAGCAGTTACGGACTAGCGGGAGGGGACGAGCAGTACTTC
J: TRBJ2-7
V: TRBV6-2/TRBV6-3
D: TRBD2
size: NA

CDR3: CASSHRDRGGEQYF
DNA: TGTGCCAGCAGCCATAGGGACAGGGGAGGGGAGCAGTACTTC
J: TRBJ2-7
V: TRBV3-1/TRBV3-2
D: TRBD1
size: NA